These 27 T cell receptor beta chains came from one sample sequenced in a study of T cell responses to AZD1222 COVID-19 vaccine. Data came from immunoSEQ multiplex PCR; TCRdb stores just in-frame clones and leaves some out. The sample yields 100,000 to 150,000 clones, over 90% seen once. Source: peripheral blood, taken on day 0 of AZD1222 vaccination. The source of these receptors is an adult in good health.

The chain combines TRBV19 with TRBJ2-4; TRBD1 matches at 8 bases. The CDR3 covers 16 residues. Germline V gene lookup returns CDR1 LNHDA and CDR2 SQIVND (reference sequence). V dropped 7 bases and J dropped 6; count of bases not matched to a gene: 14. In nucleotides, the CDR3 is TGTGCCAGTATGGGAAGGACAGGGAACAGAAGAAACATTCAGTACTTC. Protein product: CASMGRTGNRRNIQYF.

V gene TRBV6-2 or TRBV6-3 combines with J gene TRBJ2-1, with 8 bases lining up with TRBD2. Germline CDR1 MNHEY, CDR2 SVGEGT. The CDR3 runs 14 residues. V dropped 2 bases and J dropped 13; count of bases not matched to a gene: 10. CDR3 coding DNA: TGTGCCAGCAGTTACCGGGCAGCGGGGGCCTTCCAGTTCTTC. This encodes CASSYRAAGAFQFF.

The V and J genes are TRBV5-1 and TRBJ1-2, with 7 bases identical to TRBD1. Looked up from germline, CDR1 is SGHRS and CDR2 is YFSETQ. The CDR3 loop spans 16 amino acids. After removal of 0 bases from V and 6 bases from J, the junction contained 11 bases not matched to a gene. CDR3 region: CASSLGGPGGINGYTF. CDR3 nucleotides: TGCGCCAGCAGCTTGGGAGGCCCAGGGGGAATAAATGGCTACACCTTC.

This clone came up once. This sequence joins TRBV28 and TRBJ1-2, with D tentatively TRBD1 (5 bases). Germline CDR1 and CDR2: MDHEN and SYDVKM. V was pared by 5 bases and J by 5 bases, with 18 bases between. The CDR3 runs 15 residues. CDR3 nucleotides: TGTGCCAGCAGTCCGCTAAATGTCAGGGCATATGGCTACACCTTC. Translating gives CASSPLNVRAYGYTF.

This clone was seen only once. The rearrangement uses TRBV7-9 and TRBJ2-5, with D uncertain. Germline V gene sequence: CDR1 SEHNR, CDR2 FQNEAQ (reference sequence). The CDR3 extends over 12 amino acids. V was trimmed by 5 bases and J by 6 bases, leaving 10 bases between them. The CDR3 region is CASSAQRQTQYF. CDR3 sequence (DNA): TGTGCCAGCAGCGCTCAAAGGCAGACCCAGTACTTC.

The genes are TRBV10-3 and TRBJ1-1; 8 bases fit TRBD1. Losses at the gene ends were 4 bases for V and 1 base for J; bases not matched to a gene: 2. The CDR3 spans 14 residues. Germline CDR1 is ENHRY and CDR2 is SYGVKD. CDR3 DNA sequence: TGTGCCATCAGTGGTGGGACAGGGAACACTGAAGCTTTCTTT. It yields the protein CAISGGTGNTEAFF.

The rearrangement links TRBV7-2 to TRBJ2-2; the match to TRBD2 covers 7 bases. Germline V lookup: CDR1 SGHTA, CDR2 FQGNSA. This CDR3 is built from 15 residues. V lost 3 bases and J lost 1; bases outside the gene matches: 2. The CDR3 DNA is TGTGCCAGCAGCTTCGGGACTATGAACACCGGGGAGCTGTTTTTT. Amino acids: CASSFGTMNTGELFF.

The chain joins TRBV4-3 to TRBJ1-2; tentative D call: TRBD1 (5 bases). Germline CDR1 is LGHNA and CDR2 is YSLEER. The CDR3 runs to 17 residues. Trimming removed 0 bases at V and 4 bases at J, with 18 bases between. Here the CDR3 reads CASSQELTQGPVYGYTF. DNA for the CDR3: TGCGCCAGCAGCCAAGAACTAACTCAGGGTCCTGTCTATGGCTACACCTTC.

J is TRBJ2-7 and V is TRBV5-1; perhaps TRBD2 as D (6 bases). CDR1 SGHRS and CDR2 YFSETQ come from the germline V gene. The CDR3 sequence is 16 residues long. Deletions cut 1 base from V and 4 bases from J, with 18 bases between. The CDR3 sequence: CASSLWAGRSIYEQYF. The CDR3 DNA reads as TGCGCCAGCAGCTTGTGGGCCGGGAGAAGCATATACGAGCAGTACTTC.

The rearrangement links TRBV5-1 to TRBJ1-1; D unresolved. Deletions cut 4 bases from V and 11 bases from J, with 18 bases between. This CDR3 has 13 residues. CDR1 and CDR2 from the germline V gene are SGHRS and YFSETQ. CDR3 coding DNA: TGCGCCAGCAGCAAACCCGGGCCTGCGGGCGCTTTCTTT. Amino acids: CASSKPGPAGAFF.

In this sample, this clone turned up once. The chain links TRBV4-3 to TRBJ2-1; TRBD2 aligns across 10 bases. The junction had 9 bases not matched to a gene; V was cut back by 2 bases and J by 8 bases. Per germline, CDR1 LGHNA and CDR2 YSLEER. This CDR3 comprises 16 residues. In DNA form, the CDR3 reads TGCGCCAGCAGCCAACGAGGGACTAGCGCACTTCATGAGCAGTTCTTC. Protein: CASSQRGTSALHEQFF.

J is TRBJ1-5 and V is TRBV7-6; D remains unclear. The CDR3 spans 13 residues. V shed 5 bases and J shed 7 bases, with 12 bases lying between them. Germline V gives CDR1 SGHVS, CDR2 FNYEAQ. DNA of the CDR3: TGTGCCAGCAGCCCCCAAATGGGGCAGCCCCAGCATTTT. This encodes CASSPQMGQPQHF.

The rearrangement joins TRBV9 to TRBJ2-7, with TRBD1 matching 8 bases. Germline CDR1 is SGDLS and CDR2 is YYNGEE. The CDR3 contains 14 residues. V gave up 0 bases and J gave up 5 bases; unmatched junction bases: 4. CDR3 nucleotide sequence: TGTGCCAGCAGCGTAGGCAGGGGGCGAGACGAGCAGTACTTC. It encodes CASSVGRGRDEQYF.

The chain employs TRBV6-6 and TRBJ1-1; unclear D gene. CDR3 length: 12 residues. Germline lookup yields CDR1 MNHNY and CDR2 SVGAGI (reference sequence). Between the trimmed V and J ends, which lost 6 bases and 3 bases, there was a span of 8 bases. CDR3 nucleotides: TGTGCCAGCAGCCCAGCTGACACTGAAGCTTTCTTT. Its protein is CASSPADTEAFF.

The sample holds one count of this clone. This chain joins TRBV24-1 and TRBJ2-5; D remains unclear. The CDR3 has 12 residues. V gave up 1 base and J gave up 4 bases, with 3 bases separating them. The germline CDR1 and CDR2 sequences are KGHDR and SFDVKD. DNA of the CDR3: TGTGCCACCAGTGATTTCTCAGAGACCCAGTACTTC. It encodes CATSDFSETQYF.

The J gene is TRBJ1-1, the V gene TRBV10-3, with D perhaps TRBD1 (5 bases). Germline V CDR1 and CDR2: ENHRY, SYGVKD. Trimming took off 6 bases at V and 3 bases at J, with 20 bases between the two ends. CDR3 size: 16 residues. This chain's CDR3 is CAIRVSGQEGDTEAFF. CDR3 DNA sequence: TGTGCCATCAGGGTCTCGGGGCAAGAAGGGGACACTGAAGCTTTCTTT.

The CDR3 DNA reads as TGTGCCAGCAGTTCCCCAGGACAGGGGTCTGGCTACACCTTC. Translating gives CASSSPGQGSGYTF. This chain connects TRBV28 to TRBJ1-2, with 9 bases matching TRBD1. The CDR3 covers 14 residues. Trimming cost V 4 bases and J 7 bases; bases outside gene matches: 7. Germline loops: CDR1 MDHEN, CDR2 SYDVKM.

This clone was observed a single time. This rearrangement joins TRBV15 to TRBJ2-7; tentatively, D is TRBD1 or TRBD2 (6 bases each). V was clipped by 0 bases and J by 4 bases, with 13 bases between them. The CDR3 consists of 15 residues. From germline, CDR1 is LNHNV and CDR2 YYDKDF (reference sequence). DNA for the CDR3: TGTGCCACCAGCAGAGATCGGGGGCGCTCTTACGAGCAGTACTTC. Translating it yields CATSRDRGRSYEQYF.

The chain recombines TRBV6-2 or TRBV6-3 with TRBJ2-5, with D possibly matching TRBD2 (5 bases). V gave up 6 bases and J gave up 4 bases, with 18 bases separating them. CDR3 length: 15 amino acids. In germline, CDR1 is MNHEY, CDR2 SVGEGT. The CDR3 DNA sequence: TGTGCCAGCAGCCCCCAAAGGGAGAGCGGAGAGACCCAGTACTTC. The encoded protein is CASSPQRESGETQYF.

The rearrangement uses TRBV19 and TRBJ1-5; D gene uncertain. The CDR3 extends over 16 amino acids. V gave up 9 bases and J gave up 4 bases, with 22 bases separating them. The germline V gene encodes CDR1 LNHDA and CDR2 SQIVND (reference sequence). CDR3 residues: CASNHDRVSGNQPQHF. In DNA form, the CDR3 reads TGTGCCAGCAACCATGATAGGGTTTCGGGGAATCAGCCCCAGCATTTT.

V is TRBV9 and J is TRBJ2-2; a weak D match, TRBD1 (6 bases). The CDR3 runs to 14 residues. Trimming removed 1 base at V and 4 bases at J, with 8 bases between. In germline, CDR1 is SGDLS, CDR2 YYNGEE. Here the CDR3 reads CASSVNRATGELFF. CDR3 sequence (DNA): TGTGCCAGCAGCGTAAACAGGGCCACCGGGGAGCTGTTTTTT.

The chain links TRBV5-5 to TRBJ2-1; D is undetermined. V dropped 3 bases and J dropped 5 bases, with 15 bases sitting between them. The CDR3 has 15 amino acids. The germline V gene has CDR1 SGHKS and CDR2 YYEKEE (reference sequence). The CDR3 nucleotides read TGTGCCAGCAGCTCAAGATCCGGGTCGCACAATGAGCAGTTCTTC. It translates to CASSSRSGSHNEQFF. The full variable domain, completed using reference TRBV5-5 and TRBJ2-1, is DAGVTQSPTHLIKTRGQQVTLRCSPISGHKSVSWYQQVLGQGPQFIFQYYEKEERGRGNFPDRFSARQFPNYSSELNVNALLLGDSALYLCASSSRSGSHNEQFFGPGTRLTVL.

This clone was seen a single time. The rearrangement links TRBV3-1 (or the pseudogene TRBV3-2) to TRBJ2-7, with D perhaps matching TRBD2 (5 bases). This CDR3 has 16 amino acids. Germline V gene lookup returns CDR1 LGHDT and CDR2 YNNKEL (reference sequence). Trimming took 5 bases from V and 3 from J, leaving 20 bases between them. CDR3 sequence reads: CASSSPSRAEYYEQYF. In nucleotides, the CDR3 is TGTGCCAGCAGCTCCCCCTCGAGAGCGGAGTACTACGAGCAGTACTTC.

The chain couples TRBV27 to TRBJ1-2; 7 bases map to TRBD1. There are 14 residues in the CDR3. The trim removed 8 bases at V and 7 bases at J, leaving 13 bases unmatched. Per germline, CDR1 MNHEY and CDR2 SMNVEV (reference sequence). In DNA form, the CDR3 reads TGTGCCAGCCCTTCGAGGGGGCCCTTCCCTGGCTACACCTTC. It encodes CASPSRGPFPGYTF.

CDR3 sequence (DNA): TGTGCCAGCAGTTCCGGGTACGAGCAGTACTTC. Translating gives CASSSGYEQYF. The chain carries TRBV12-3 or TRBV12-4 and TRBJ2-7; no reliable D call. The CDR3 totals 11 residues. The V and J ends lost 4 bases and 4 bases respectively, with 5 bases between them.

This clone was seen more than once but under ten times. The rearrangement joins TRBV4-1 to TRBJ2-3, with a weak D call TRBD1 (5 bases). With 0 bases removed from V and 5 bases from J, the gap between germline ends came to 12 bases. The germline V gene has CDR1 MGHRA and CDR2 YSYEKL. The length of the CDR3 is 15 residues. The CDR3 loop is CASSQELGVIDTQYF. The CDR3 DNA reads TGCGCCAGCAGCCAAGAGCTAGGGGTGATAGATACGCAGTATTTT.

The J gene is TRBJ2-7, the V gene TRBV6-5; weak D call: TRBD1 (5 bases). The CDR3 is made up of 14 amino acids. The germline V and J ends were trimmed by 4 bases and 2 bases, with 12 bases remaining between them. Germline lookup yields CDR1 MNHEY and CDR2 SVGAGI. The CDR3 DNA reads TGTGCCAGCAGTTCCAGGGCAAGGACCTACGAGCAGTACTTC. Its translation is CASSSRARTYEQYF.